This TCR beta chain was identified in a study of blood T cell repertoires in COVID-19. Study in general: Nucleic acid was either cDNA or gDNA, and it came from T cells, B-cell-depleted T cells, or PBMCs.

With V trimmed by 4 bases and J by 6 bases, 3 bases remained unmatched. This CDR3 contains 13 residues. The germline CDR1 and CDR2 sequences are SGDLS and YYNGEE. Original handling: Estimates of nucleated cell counts were drawn from the amplification of reference gene primers. Sequenced by immunoSEQ multiplex PCR; TCRdb stores in-frame clones only, minus some. From that table come the V and J calls and clone size; the DNA was used to work out D and trimming. The sample carries 150,000 to 200,000 clones, about 90% recorded once. Sequencing input: peripheral blood. This rearrangement joins TRBV9 to TRBJ2-1, with 8 bases that match TRBD2. The sequence derives from a man aged 55 to 70 with active or convalescent COVID-19. The chain's CDR3 is CASSTTSVNEQFF. CDR3 sequence (DNA): TGTGCCAGCAGCACGACTAGCGTCAATGAGCAGTTCTTC.